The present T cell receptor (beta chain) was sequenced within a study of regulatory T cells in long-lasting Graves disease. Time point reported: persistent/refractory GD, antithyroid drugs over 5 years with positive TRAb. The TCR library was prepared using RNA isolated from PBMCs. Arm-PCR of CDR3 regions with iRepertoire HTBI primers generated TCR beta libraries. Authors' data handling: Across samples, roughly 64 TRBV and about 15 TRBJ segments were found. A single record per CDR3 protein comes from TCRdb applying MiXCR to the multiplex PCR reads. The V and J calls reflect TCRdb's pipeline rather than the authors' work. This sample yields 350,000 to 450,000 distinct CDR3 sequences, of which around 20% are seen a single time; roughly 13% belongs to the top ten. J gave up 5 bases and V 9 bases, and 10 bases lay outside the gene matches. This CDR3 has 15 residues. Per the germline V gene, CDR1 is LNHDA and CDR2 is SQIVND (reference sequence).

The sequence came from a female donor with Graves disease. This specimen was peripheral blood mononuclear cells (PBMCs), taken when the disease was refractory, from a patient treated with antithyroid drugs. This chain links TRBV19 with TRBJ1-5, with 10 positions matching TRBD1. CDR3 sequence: CASTRRGTGDQPQHF. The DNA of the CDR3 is TGTGCCAGCACCCGGCGGGGGACAGGGGATCAGCCCCAGCATTTT.